This T cell receptor (beta chain) was captured in a study of T cell responses to AZD1222 COVID-19 vaccine (dated by TCRdb to about 2021). Regarding the complete study: A total of 233 trial participants underwent TCR sequencing, of whom some 210 received two doses of AZD1222 and around 25 received two doses of the MenACWY control vaccine. Trial participants were enrolled by age into subgroups of 18-55, 56-69 and 70-plus years, and roughly 150, 30 and 60 TCR-sequenced participants, respectively, were included in these subgroups.

General conclusions and limits of the study: Vaccine-associated CD4 TCRs spanned the whole spike protein, with dominant responses in regions 160-218 and 743-854. The 56-69-year group was small, and its depth increase did not reach significance, likely because of low power. Because no day 14 peak-response samples were available, repertoires were characterized only after the peak T cell response. Reportedly, close to half of the unique spike-specific TCRs recognized epitopes lying outside the regions that are mutated in the B.1.351 and B.1.1.7 variants. Conclusions about previously exposed vaccinees are limited because only a handful of AZD1222 recipients were SARS-CoV-2 seropositive at baseline. Participants were mostly white British, with more females than males. The authors suggested clonal diversity may have been underestimated. Spike-specific TCR breadth and depth rose significantly after two AZD1222 doses compared with day 0 and with MenACWY recipients.

Note on this clone: Its recognized antigen is unknown. No quality values exist for individual bases; no much larger clone is one base distant.

The CDR3 regions of human TCRbeta chains were analyzed by immunosequencing. The study's own analysis went as follows. Repertoire TCRs were matched against a reference library of SARS-CoV-2-specific TCRs generated with the MIRA antigen-specificity platform. Breadth meant the fraction of unique TCRs that were SARS-CoV-2-associated, whereas depth meant the fraction of total T cells that were SARS-CoV-2-associated. Using the MIRA data, each spike-specific TCR was assigned both to the spike region to which the TCR was reactive and to a CD4 or CD8 class. Log10-transformed breadth and depth values were compared by one-way ANOVA with Sidak's multiple comparisons tests. Not all clones reach the TCRdb copy of this immuneACCESS table, which keeps in-frame sequences only. Checked studies attribute under half of the gap to unresolved V genes and leave the rest unexplained. V and J calls and clone size follow that table, whereas D and trimming were derived from the DNA. This sample comprises 80,000 to 95,000 clones, roughly 90% of them detected only once. The ten largest clonotypes hold roughly 4.8% of the sample.

This specimen's time point label, per the study, means: baseline before first vaccination. The sample's treatment or condition, from its label and the paper: meningococcal conjugate vaccine given as trial control. Vaccinee samples were obtained from the UK trials COV001 and COV002, which included a single-blind randomized controlled phase 2/3 trial of AZD1222 (ChAdOx1 nCoV-19) in healthy adults. For TCRbeta chain sequencing, PBMC samples were collected from trial participants at day 0 and at day 28 after the second dose. The CDR3 spans 15 residues, from the cysteine through the phenylalanine. Only CDR3 DNA is held: 45 bases, read in frame from base 1. Relative to germline, V is missing 4 bases and J is missing 4 bases, with 1 base of the junction outside any gene match. Taken from the germline V gene, the CDR1 and CDR2 loops are LGHNA and YSLEER.

The sample here was peripheral blood, taken on day 0 of MenACWY control vaccination. The V and J segments used are TRBV4-3 and TRBJ2-1; TRBD2 matches 13 bases in the middle. The receptor comes from an adult in good health. CDR3 protein: CASSPGLAGYNEQFF. The DNA sequence is given as TGCGCCAGCAGCCCGGGACTAGCGGGGTACAATGAGCAGTTCTTC.